This passage covers 29 T cell receptor beta chains from one sample sequenced in a study of resident and recirculating memory T cells in vitiligo. Generated by immunoSEQ multiplex PCR, the TCRdb table keeps only in-frame clones and is missing some. The sample contains about 45,000 clones, around nine tenths of which appear only once. The sample comprised blood. The receptors here all came from a male donor with vitiligo.

The chain recombines TRBV6-4 with TRBJ2-3, with TRBD2 identical over 10 bases. This CDR3 is built from 15 residues. Germline loops: CDR1 MRHNA, CDR2 SNTAGT. The V gene end was trimmed by 3 bases and the J gene end by 5 bases; junction bases not matched to a gene: 5. Written as DNA, the CDR3 is TGTGCCAGCAGTGAGAGAGCGGGGGGGCAAGATACGCAGTATTTT. Protein sequence: CASSERAGGQDTQYF.

This chain joins TRBV7-2 and TRBJ1-2, with 10 bases fitting TRBD1. The J segment lost 8 bases and the V segment lost 1 base, leaving 4 bases of the junction unmatched. Germline V gives CDR1 SGHTA, CDR2 FQGNSA. CDR3 length: 14 amino acids. CDR3 sequence reads: CASSLGGQGGGYTF. The CDR3 bases are TGTGCCAGCAGCTTAGGAGGACAGGGGGGCGGCTACACCTTC.

The chain recombines TRBV6-5 with TRBJ1-1; no firm D call. The V end lost 6 bases, the J end lost 11 bases, and 13 bases lay between the germline ends. Germline CDR1 and CDR2: MNHEY and SVGAGI. The CDR3 is 11 amino acids. The CDR3 sequence: CASSSGGWAFF. The CDR3 nucleotides are TGTGCCAGCAGCTCCGGAGGGTGGGCTTTCTTT.

The chain is built from TRBV4-2 and TRBJ2-1, with D maybe TRBD1 (6 bases). The CDR3 has 15 amino acids. V lost 2 bases to trimming and J lost 7 bases, with 15 bases between them. From germline, CDR1 is LGHNA and CDR2 YNFKEQ. The CDR3 loop reads CASSQTFGTFNEQFF. In nucleotides, the CDR3 is TGTGCCAGCAGCCAAACATTCGGGACATTTAATGAGCAGTTCTTC.

The chain employs TRBV7-2 and TRBJ2-5, with D possibly TRBD1 on 6 matching bases. The J call is uncertain, as TRBJ2-7 better fits the DNA end. The length of the CDR3 is 13 residues. Per germline, CDR1 SGHTA and CDR2 FQGNSA. The CDR3: CASSWTVGYEQYF. CDR3 coding DNA: TGTGCCAGCTCCTGGACAGTTGGCTACGAGCAGTACTTC.

The chain carries TRBV9 and TRBJ2-5, with 8 bases aligning to TRBD2. The DNA end is more similar to TRBJ2-7, so the J call may be wrong. CDR1 is SGDLS, CDR2 YYNGEE, per germline. The CDR3 has 14 amino acids. CDR3 DNA: TGTGCCAGCAGCGTAGGGAGCGGGGGATACGAGCAGTACTTC. This gives the protein CASSVGSGGYEQYF.

The genes are TRBV4-3 and TRBJ2-3; D is perhaps TRBD2 (7 bases). From germline, CDR1 is LGHNA and CDR2 YSLEER. The CDR3 length is 14 residues. V lost 5 bases and J lost 5, with 14 bases in between. The CDR3, as DNA: TGCGCCAGCAGCACACGGGGGGCAGGAGATACGCAGTATTTT. This translates into CASSTRGAGDTQYF.

The rearrangement links TRBV5-4 to TRBJ2-3, with TRBD1 matching 7 bases. This CDR3 spans 14 amino acids. Losses at the gene ends were 4 bases for V and 0 bases for J; bases not matched to a gene: 2. Germline V gene data show CDR1 as SGHNT and CDR2 as YYREEE (reference sequence). The CDR3 is CASSQGQSTDTQYF. CDR3 sequence (DNA): TGTGCCAGCAGCCAGGGACAGAGCACAGATACGCAGTATTTT.

This clone was seen a single time. The V gene is TRBV7-2, the J gene TRBJ1-1; 7 bases match TRBD1. The CDR3 totals 14 residues. In germline, CDR1 is SGHTA, CDR2 FQGNSA. The V and J ends lost 1 base and 5 bases, in that order; junction bases with no gene match: 4. CDR3 DNA sequence: TGTGCCAGCAGCTTAGGACAGGGATGGACTGAAGCTTTCTTT. Its protein is CASSLGQGWTEAFF.

This clone was detected only once. The chain has TRBV5-1 and TRBJ1-2; 7 positions match TRBD1. This CDR3 spans 14 amino acids. Germline V gene sequence: CDR1 SGHRS, CDR2 YFSETQ. After removal of 3 bases from V and 0 bases from J, the junction contained 2 bases not matched to a gene. The CDR3 DNA reads as TGCGCCAGCAGCTGGGACAGCACTAACTATGGCTACACCTTC. Translating it yields CASSWDSTNYGYTF.

The chain has TRBV30 and TRBJ2-7, with a weak D call TRBD1 (6 bases). V was cut by 1 base and J by 3 bases, with 13 bases left in between. The CDR3 is made up of 14 amino acids. In germline, CDR1 is GTSNPN, CDR2 SVGIG (reference sequence). CDR3 in amino acids: CAWSGSDSYYEQYF. DNA of the CDR3: TGTGCCTGGAGTGGATCGGACAGTTACTACGAGCAGTACTTC. The whole variable domain, remainder taken from reference TRBV30 and TRBJ2-7, is SQTIHQWPATLVQPVGSPLSLECTVEGTSNPNLYWYRQAAGRGLQLLFYSVGIGQISSEVPQNLSASRPQDRQFILSSKKLLLSDSGFYLCAWSGSDSYYEQYFGPGTRLTVT.

This sequence joins TRBV5-1 and TRBJ2-5; TRBD1 matches at 9 bases. In germline, CDR1 is SGHRS, CDR2 YFSETQ. There are 14 residues in the CDR3. J gave up 2 bases and V 3 bases, and 2 bases lay outside the gene matches. CDR3 DNA sequence: TGCGCCAGCAGCTCACAGGGGGCACAAGAGACCCAGTACTTC. This translates into CASSSQGAQETQYF.

J is TRBJ2-2 and V is TRBV9; TRBD1 matches 7 bases. Germline CDR1 is SGDLS and CDR2 is YYNGEE. The CDR3 loop spans 14 amino acids. Trimming removed 4 bases from V and 6 bases from J; junction bases left unmatched: 6. CDR3 coding DNA: TGTGCCAGCAGCCCCGAGACAGGGTCCGGGGAGCTGTTTTTT. Protein sequence: CASSPETGSGELFF.

The chain carries TRBV19 and TRBJ2-2; possible D gene TRBD1, 6 bases. V dropped 5 bases and J dropped 7 bases, with 14 bases sitting between them. From germline, CDR1 is LNHDA and CDR2 SQIVND (reference sequence). The length of the CDR3 is 14 residues. CDR3: CASSVQGRGGELFF. The CDR3 nucleotides are TGTGCCAGTAGTGTACAGGGAAGGGGCGGGGAGCTGTTTTTT. The full variable domain, rest sourced from reference TRBV19 and TRBJ2-2, is DGGITQSPKYLFRKEGQNVTLSCEQNLNHDAMYWYRQDPGQGLRLIYYSQIVNDFQKGDIAEGYSVSREKKESFPLTVTSAQKNPTAFYLCASSVQGRGGELFFGEGSRLTVL.

This rearrangement joins TRBV19 to TRBJ2-1, with 8 nucleotides matching TRBD1. V gave up 4 bases and J gave up 0 bases; unmatched junction bases: 11. This CDR3 has 18 amino acids. Germline V gene sequence: CDR1 LNHDA, CDR2 SQIVND (reference sequence). CDR3 in DNA: TGTGCCAGTAGTACAGGGGGCGCCAGGGTGAGCTCCTACAATGAGCAGTTCTTC. It is translated as CASSTGGARVSSYNEQFF.

The chain combines TRBV6-5 with TRBJ2-1; no clear D. Germline assignment: CDR1 MNHEY and CDR2 SVGAGI. The CDR3 runs 14 residues. The V end was cut by 6 bases, the J end by 4 bases, with 13 bases between. CDR3 residues: CASREIGPYNEQFF. For the CDR3, the DNA is TGTGCCAGCAGGGAGATTGGCCCTTACAATGAGCAGTTCTTC.

The chain has TRBV27 and TRBJ1-2; weak D call: TRBD1 (6 bases). Trimming removed 5 bases from V and 8 bases from J, with 21 bases in between. There are 15 residues in the CDR3. CDR1 is MNHEY, CDR2 SMNVEV, per germline (reference sequence). CDR3: CASSIVLGATQGYTF. CDR3 DNA sequence: TGTGCCAGCAGTATCGTCCTGGGGGCCACGCAGGGCTACACCTTC.

J is TRBJ2-3 and V is TRBV7-3, with 12 bases that match TRBD2. The CDR3 covers 15 residues. Germline trimming cut 5 bases from V and 5 bases from J; bases unmatched to any gene: 5. Germline V gives CDR1 SGHTA, CDR2 FQGTGA. The CDR3 region has the DNA TGTGCCAGCAGCCTTCTAGCGGGGGGGGTAGATACGCAGTATTTT. Translating gives CASSLLAGGVDTQYF.

The V and J genes are TRBV5-6 and TRBJ1-2; 8 nucleotides align to TRBD1. The length of the CDR3 is 13 residues. Germline V gene sequence: CDR1 SGHDT, CDR2 YYEEEE. V lost 1 base to trimming and J lost 7 bases; unmatched junction nucleotides: 3. CDR3 region: CASSLTDRAGYTF. For the CDR3, the DNA is TGTGCCAGCAGCTTGACGGACAGGGCTGGCTACACCTTC.

J is TRBJ1-2 and V is TRBV5-1; TRBD1 matches 10 bases. Germline V CDR1 and CDR2: SGHRS, YFSETQ. With V trimmed by 4 bases and J by 7 bases, 10 bases remained unmatched. The CDR3 spans 15 residues. The CDR3 loop is CASSGSGQGRFGYTF. The CDR3 bases are TGCGCCAGCAGCGGCTCGGGACAGGGGCGGTTTGGCTACACCTTC.

This rearrangement joins TRBV6-4 to TRBJ1-2; 10 positions agree with TRBD1. CDR3 length equals 13 residues. Trimming took 5 bases from V and 8 from J; bases not matched to a gene: 5. Germline CDR1 MRHNA, CDR2 SNTAGT. The CDR3 sequence: CASSRTGGDGYTF. The CDR3 nucleotides are TGTGCCAGCAGTAGGACAGGGGGTGACGGCTACACCTTC.

The chain has TRBV5-3 and TRBJ1-6; D remains unclear. TRBV5-3 is assigned to the ORF class and has an uncertain function. The CDR3 covers 12 residues. Trimming removed 4 bases at V and 13 bases at J, with 12 bases between. The CDR3 coding sequence is TGTGCCAGAAGCCCCGGAGGAAGGCCCCTCCACTTT. Protein product: CARSPGGRPLHF.

This chain joins TRBV5-1 and TRBJ1-1; the match to TRBD1 covers 9 bases. The CDR3 contains 13 residues. Unmatched junction bases numbered 3, after V lost 4 bases and J lost 5 bases. Germline assignment: CDR1 SGHRS and CDR2 YFSETQ. The CDR3 protein is CASSRTGVTEAFF. CDR3 coding DNA: TGCGCCAGCAGCCGGACAGGGGTAACTGAAGCTTTCTTT.

The chain is built from TRBV7-6 and TRBJ2-7; possible D gene TRBD1, 6 bases. From germline, CDR1 is SGHVS and CDR2 FNYEAQ. The V gene lost 5 bases and the J gene lost 7 bases, with 15 bases spanning the gap. The CDR3 is 13 amino acids. CDR3 DNA sequence: TGTGCCAGCAGCCCCCGGACAGACTATGAGCAGTACTTC. It codes for CASSPRTDYEQYF. Full variable domain (outside the CDR3, taken from reference TRBV7-6 and TRBJ2-7): GAGVSQSPRYKVTKRGQDVALRCDPISGHVSLYWYRQALGQGPEFLTYFNYEAQQDKSGLPNDRFSAERPEGSISTLTIQRTEQRDSAMYRCASSPRTDYEQYFGPGTRLTVT.

The gene calls are TRBV27 and TRBJ1-4, with D perhaps matching TRBD1 (6 bases). V lost 6 bases to trimming and J lost 0 bases, with 8 bases between them. The CDR3 totals 14 residues. Germline V CDR1 and CDR2: MNHEY, SMNVEV (reference sequence). The CDR3 DNA follows: TGTGCCAGCAGCAGGACAGCAACTAATGAAAAACTGTTTTTT. Amino acid sequence: CASSRTATNEKLFF. Based on the CDR3 plus reference TRBV27 and TRBJ1-4, the full variable domain is EAQVTQNPRYLITVTGKKLTVTCSQNMNHEYMSWYRQDPGLGLRQIYYSMNVEVTDKGDVPEGYKVSRKEKRNFPLILESPSPNQTSLYFCASSRTATNEKLFFGSGTQLSVL.

V and J are TRBV4-2 and TRBJ2-7, with TRBD2 matching 7 bases. Germline V gene data show CDR1 as LGHNA and CDR2 as YNFKEQ. The ends lost 1 base at V and 6 bases at J; junction bases unmatched: 15. This CDR3 contains 17 residues. CDR3 coding DNA: TGTGCCAGCAGCCAAGCTGAGCGGGACTTCGGGGGTGGCGAGCAGTACTTC. This translates into CASSQAERDFGGGEQYF.

The rearrangement joins TRBV19 to TRBJ2-7; 9 positions agree with TRBD1. V gave up 5 bases and J gave up 3 bases; unmatched junction bases: 8. Germline CDR1 and CDR2: LNHDA and SQIVND (reference sequence). CDR3 size: 15 residues. Here the CDR3 reads CASSLPGTGNYEQYF. CDR3 DNA sequence: TGTGCCAGTAGTCTCCCGGGGACAGGGAACTACGAGCAGTACTTC.

This chain joins TRBV27 and TRBJ2-1; the D gene is possibly TRBD2 (6 bases). Germline-derived CDR1 and CDR2 are MNHEY and SMNVEV (reference sequence). V was clipped by 6 bases and J by 9 bases, with 15 bases between them. There are 13 residues in the CDR3. The DNA for the CDR3 is TGTGCCAGCAGGGGGGGAGTGGTGCGTGAGCAGTTCTTC. Translated, it gives CASRGGVVREQFF.

The chain joins TRBV27 to TRBJ2-7; TRBD2 aligns across 8 bases. Germline CDR1 reads MNHEY; CDR2 reads SMNVEV (reference sequence). V dropped 3 bases and J dropped 5; count of bases not matched to a gene: 9. The CDR3 totals 15 residues. The CDR3: CASSFAGGGFDEQYF. For the CDR3, the DNA is TGTGCCAGCAGTTTCGCGGGCGGGGGGTTTGACGAGCAGTACTTC.